This T cell receptor beta chain derives from a study of cytomegalovirus exposure and HLA in healthy donors. Study results and caveats: Through in vitro validation, a few CMV-associated chains were shown to be specific for CMV antigens. The study recorded over 150 TCR beta chains that were cytomegalovirus-associated.

The donors were members of the validation cohort, which comprised more than 90 subjects and was separate from the first cohort of more than 500 subjects. Method: immunoSEQ multiplex PCR; TCRdb's copy keeps in-frame clones and lacks some. The sample records some 130,000 clones, about 80% being singletons. About this clone itself: The antigen is not known.

The junction had 3 bases not matched to a gene; V was cut back by 0 bases and J by 3 bases. The germline CDR1 and CDR2 sequences are SGHRS and YFSETQ. The CDR3 contains 16 residues. The receptor was isolated from a man aged 25-45 years in good health and CMV-seropositive. The chain has TRBV5-1 and TRBJ2-1; 10 nucleotides line up with TRBD2. Sequencing input: PBMCs. This CDR3 is CASSLASGGVYNEQFF. Written as DNA, the CDR3 is TGCGCCAGCAGCTTGGCTAGCGGGGGAGTCTACAATGAGCAGTTCTTC. Together with reference TRBV5-1 and TRBJ2-1, the CDR3 gives the full variable domain: KAGVTQTPRYLIKTRGQQVTLSCSPISGHRSVSWYQQTPGQGLQFLFEYFSETQRNKGNFPGRFSGRQFSNSRSEMNVSTLELGDSALYLCASSLASGGVYNEQFFGPGTRLTVL.